This TCR beta chain derives from a study of Tregs in tolerant kidney transplant recipients. Mixed chimerism was transient after nonmyeloablative marrow transplants from related graft donors. The V and J ends lost 5 bases and 2 bases, in that order; junction bases with no gene match: 11. CDR1 is PRHDT, CDR2 FYEKMQ, per germline (reference sequence). The CDR3 is made up of 17 amino acids. Findings of the study overall: Tolerant patients' donor-specific Tregs expanded beyond overall Tregs, suggesting antigen-driven growth. The most relevant donor-specific Treg TCRbeta repertoire apparently came from expansion with activated donor B cells. Biological reproducibility was not directly addressed in this study.

About this clone itself: No antigen is known for it.

The protocol was immunoSEQ multiplex PCR, while the TCRdb copy is restricted to in-frame clones and leaves out a portion. Of about 50,000 clones in the sample, roughly nine tenths were seen once. The rearrangement joins TRBV13 to TRBJ2-1, with 8 bases lining up with TRBD2. This TCR was recovered from a human patient who received a combined kidney and bone marrow transplant. The T cells may partly be graft donor cells. This specimen consisted of CD8+ T cells from blood (PBMCs), obtained 12 months after the transplant. DNA for the CDR3: TGTGCCAGCAGCCTACCGGGAGCGGGAGCAACCTACAATGAGCAGTTCTTC. Its translation is CASSLPGAGATYNEQFF.